These T cell receptor beta chains were read from a single sample in a study of shared clonotypes between healthy human individuals. Profiling relied on immunoSEQ multiplex PCR, and the TCRdb table lists in-frame clones only, not all of them. This sample has 2,500,000 or so clones, with around 90% found just once. The material sequenced was naive CD4+ T cells sorted from blood. All receptors come from a man younger than 30 in good health. Each CDR3 is given without its conserved first and last residue. D genes are given only for firm matches.

d_call,v_call,cdr3_aa
NA,TRBV7-9,ASSMRAYGYT
TRBD1,TRBV10-3,AISTGDRNQPQH
NA,TRBV21-1,ASTRGQYAYEQY
NA,TRBV6-6,ASSYSLRGGLF
NA,TRBV30,AWSVGSVFTDTQY
NA,TRBV9,ASSVFPSDEQY
TRBD2,TRBV7-9,ASSSRLAGGPKETQY
TRBD1,TRBV29-1,SVDEGKRQGSRTEAF
TRBD1,TRBV30,AWSVGGPNEKLF
TRBD2,TRBV27,ASSSEGLAGGHEQY
TRBD1,TRBV6-1,ASTGQGQENSPLH
TRBD2,TRBV9,ASSVATSGRGGDTQY
NA,TRBV19,ASSTNYQGSQPQH
TRBD2,TRBV6-5,ASTRLAGVETQY
TRBD1,TRBV7-9,ASSLEGQAGYT
NA,TRBV4-3,ASSQEGQGRNEQF
NA,TRBV30,AWGEDTEAF
NA,TRBV28,ASSLLLSIDQPQH
TRBD1,TRBV6-6,ASSYSSGQRSYEQY
NA,TRBV30,AWSLISTYGGAASYNEQF
NA,TRBV7-2,ASSLEGSSNTEAF
NA,TRBV29-1,SVAAGTTNQPQH
NA,TRBV5-6,ASHGGWDAEAF
NA,TRBV6-6,ASSTSPPKNIQY
NA,TRBV6-1,ASGRDQPQH
NA,TRBV6-1,ASSEETYEQY
NA,TRBV5-5,ASSPDIAEF
NA,TRBV10-1,ASSESGRWADTQY
NA,TRBV18,ASSPGEIGRTEY
TRBD2,TRBV7-8,ASSPGRLRGGLWETQY
NA,TRBV4-1,ASSQTGLSTDTQY
NA,TRBV19,ASSIGVFYEQY
NA,TRBV19,ASREGPGAGELF
NA,TRBV2,ASRVLPGELNEQF
NA,TRBV7-8,ASSLNEGQPQH
NA,TRBV18,ASSPPSVAYEQY
NA,TRBV21-1,ASSFGPRGKNTEAF
TRBD1,TRBV6-4,ASRGTANTEAF
NA,TRBV7-2,ASSYFQGNNYGYT
NA,TRBV5-1,ASSLTGLANTGELF